Below, one T cell receptor (beta chain) is given with its context. This specimen comes from a study of blood T cell repertoires in COVID-19. Study overall: In each case, the material was cDNA or gDNA derived from T cells, B-cell-depleted T cells, or PBMCs.

Source study methods: Scientists estimated how many nucleated cells there were by amplifying reference gene primers. The table came from immunoSEQ multiplex PCR; TCRdb's copy has only in-frame clones and leaves some out. The DNA was the basis for D and trimming; V, J and clone size are from that table. The table has about 160,000 clones, approximately 92% seen once; the top ten hold 4.5% to 5.5%. V dropped 0 bases and J dropped 7 bases, with 10 bases sitting between them. This CDR3 comprises 14 residues. CDR1 is SNHLY and CDR2 is FYNNEI in the germline V gene. The TCR sequence derives from a woman aged 45-60 years with acute or convalescent COVID-19. This chain links TRBV2 with TRBJ2-1, with D unclear. Specimen: peripheral blood. As DNA, the CDR3 is TGTGCCAGCAGTGAAGCGCTACTGTTAAATGAGCAGTTCTTC. Its translation is CASSEALLLNEQFF.